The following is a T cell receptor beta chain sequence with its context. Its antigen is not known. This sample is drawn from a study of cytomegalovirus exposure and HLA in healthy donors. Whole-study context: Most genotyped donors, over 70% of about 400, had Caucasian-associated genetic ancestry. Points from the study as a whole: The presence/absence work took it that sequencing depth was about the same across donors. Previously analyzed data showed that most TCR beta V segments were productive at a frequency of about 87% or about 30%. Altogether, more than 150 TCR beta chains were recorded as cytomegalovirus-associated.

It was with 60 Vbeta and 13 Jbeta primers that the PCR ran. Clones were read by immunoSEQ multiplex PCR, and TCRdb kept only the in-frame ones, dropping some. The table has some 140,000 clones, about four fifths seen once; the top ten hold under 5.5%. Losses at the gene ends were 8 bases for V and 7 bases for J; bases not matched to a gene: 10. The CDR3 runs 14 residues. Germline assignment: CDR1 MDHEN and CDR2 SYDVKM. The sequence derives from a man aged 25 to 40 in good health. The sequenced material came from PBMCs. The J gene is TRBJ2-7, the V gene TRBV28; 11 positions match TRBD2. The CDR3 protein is CASSLLAGGGEQYF. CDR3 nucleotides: TGTGCCAGCTCCCTGCTAGCGGGAGGTGGTGAGCAGTACTTC.